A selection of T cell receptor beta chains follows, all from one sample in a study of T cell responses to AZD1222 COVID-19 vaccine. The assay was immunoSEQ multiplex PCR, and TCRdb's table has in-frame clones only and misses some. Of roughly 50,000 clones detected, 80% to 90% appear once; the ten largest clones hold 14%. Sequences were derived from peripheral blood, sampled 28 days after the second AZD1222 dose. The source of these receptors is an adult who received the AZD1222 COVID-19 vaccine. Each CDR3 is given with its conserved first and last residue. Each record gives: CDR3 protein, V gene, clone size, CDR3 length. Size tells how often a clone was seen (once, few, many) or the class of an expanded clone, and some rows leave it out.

CDR3: CASSLRGIGTDTQYF; V: TRBV11-2; size: -; length: 15
CDR3: CASSMSRTDNSPLHF; V: TRBV19; size: -; length: 15
CDR3: CASEGRERSYEQYF; V: TRBV6-1; size: -; length: 14
CDR3: CASSSGTGLNQPQHF; V: TRBV6-5; size: -; length: 15
CDR3: CATLAGFMNTEAFF; V: TRBV6-5; size: -; length: 14
CDR3: CASTASTGLRSGNTIYF; V: TRBV9; size: -; length: 17
CDR3: CASTVGVAAGELFF; V: TRBV19; size: -; length: 14
CDR3: CASRKTGTSAVNEQFF; V: TRBV28; size: -; length: 16
CDR3: CSEDRVGGYTF; V: TRBV20-1; size: -; length: 11
CDR3: CASSQEVWGSEQFF; V: TRBV14; size: few; length: 14
CDR3: CASSYSNYAGELFF; V: TRBV27; size: -; length: 14
CDR3: CSASSGVGELFF; V: TRBV20-1; size: -; length: 12
CDR3: CASSSPYGVAGAAGELFF; V: TRBV11-2; size: -; length: 18
CDR3: CASTQKGGAANEKLFF; V: TRBV2; size: -; length: 16
CDR3: CATGQGAVNEQFF; V: TRBV11-1; size: -; length: 13
CDR3: CASSSRLAGVSDTQYF; V: TRBV6-5; size: -; length: 16
CDR3: CASSQAFNYGYTF; V: TRBV14; size: -; length: 13
CDR3: CASSDPARTEISYEQYF; V: TRBV6-1; size: -; length: 17
CDR3: CASSPSGTIQETQYF; V: TRBV9; size: -; length: 15
CDR3: CATSRDITFSSYNEQFF; V: TRBV15; size: -; length: 17
CDR3: CASSLAQGLGGELFF; V: TRBV27; size: -; length: 15
CDR3: CAITDYRTKGHSNQPQHF; V: TRBV10-3; size: -; length: 18
CDR3: CASSQTGDSPLHF; V: TRBV7-3; size: few; length: 13
CDR3: CASSLGTSGTEQFF; V: TRBV7-8; size: -; length: 14
CDR3: CAWSVYREGYTF; V: TRBV30; size: -; length: 12
CDR3: CASSRDLNDRQETQYF; V: TRBV5-4; size: -; length: 16
CDR3: CASSPQGLRLAGGKYF; V: TRBV7-2; size: -; length: 16
CDR3: CASSIERTDTQYF; V: TRBV19; size: -; length: 13
CDR3: CASSPDTNYGYTF; V: TRBV2; size: -; length: 13
CDR3: CATSDGGLEPQHF; V: TRBV24-1; size: -; length: 13
CDR3: CASSHLGVGTNTEAFF; V: TRBV3-1/TRBV3-2; size: -; length: 16
CDR3: CASSEVFGSGANVLTF; V: TRBV6-1; size: -; length: 16
CDR3: CASSPRVGHGNTGELFF; V: TRBV18; size: -; length: 17
CDR3: CASSWGPGSTEAFF; V: TRBV11-1; size: -; length: 14
CDR3: CASSPPGTSEKLFF; V: TRBV11-3; size: -; length: 14
CDR3: CASSLGRPSEQYF; V: TRBV7-9; size: -; length: 13
CDR3: CATTHRGTKNIQYF; V: TRBV24-1; size: -; length: 14
CDR3: CASTRSGGDNSPLHF; V: TRBV2; size: -; length: 15
CDR3: CATSDPDPSEQFF; V: TRBV24-1; size: -; length: 13
CDR3: CASSQVRDRGAANPFF; V: TRBV3-1/TRBV3-2; size: -; length: 16